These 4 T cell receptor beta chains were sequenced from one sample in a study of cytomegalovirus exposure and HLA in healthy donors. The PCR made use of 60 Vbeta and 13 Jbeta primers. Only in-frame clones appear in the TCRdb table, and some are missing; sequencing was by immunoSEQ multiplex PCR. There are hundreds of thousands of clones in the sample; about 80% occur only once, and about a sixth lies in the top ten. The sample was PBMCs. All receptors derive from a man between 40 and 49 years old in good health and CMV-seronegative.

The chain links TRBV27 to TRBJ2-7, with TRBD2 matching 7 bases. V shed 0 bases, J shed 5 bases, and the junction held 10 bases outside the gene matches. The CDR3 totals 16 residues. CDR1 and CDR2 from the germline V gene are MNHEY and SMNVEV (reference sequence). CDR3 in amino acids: CASSLSSPSGLDEQYF. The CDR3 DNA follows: TGTGCCAGCAGTTTATCGAGTCCTAGCGGCCTGGACGAGCAGTACTTC.

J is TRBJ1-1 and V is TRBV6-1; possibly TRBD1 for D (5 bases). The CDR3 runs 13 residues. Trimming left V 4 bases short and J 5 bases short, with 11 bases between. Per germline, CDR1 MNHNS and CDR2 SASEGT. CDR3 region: CASSVVGETEAFF. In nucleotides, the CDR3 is TGTGCCAGCAGTGTGGTAGGGGAAACTGAAGCTTTCTTT.

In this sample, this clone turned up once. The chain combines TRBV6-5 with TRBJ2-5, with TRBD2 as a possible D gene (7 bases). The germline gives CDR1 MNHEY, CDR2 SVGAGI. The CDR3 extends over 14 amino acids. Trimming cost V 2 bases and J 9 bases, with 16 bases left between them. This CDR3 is CASSYQTGREAQYF. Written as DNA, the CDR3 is TGTGCCAGCAGTTACCAGACAGGCCGGGAGGCCCAGTACTTC.

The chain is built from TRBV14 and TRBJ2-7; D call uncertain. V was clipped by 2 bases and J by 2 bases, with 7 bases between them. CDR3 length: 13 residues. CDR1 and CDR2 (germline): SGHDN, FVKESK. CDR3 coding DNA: TGTGCCAGCAGCCAACAGGTAACCTACGAGCAGTACTTC. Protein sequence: CASSQQVTYEQYF.